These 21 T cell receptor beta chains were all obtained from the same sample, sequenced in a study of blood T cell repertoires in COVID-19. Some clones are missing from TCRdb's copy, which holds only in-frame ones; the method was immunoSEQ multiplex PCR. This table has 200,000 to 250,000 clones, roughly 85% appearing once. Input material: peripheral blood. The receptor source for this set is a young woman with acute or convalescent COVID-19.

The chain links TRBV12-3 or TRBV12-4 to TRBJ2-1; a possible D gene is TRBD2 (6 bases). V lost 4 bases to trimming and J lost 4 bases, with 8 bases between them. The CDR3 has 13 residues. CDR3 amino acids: CASSSSVYNEQFF. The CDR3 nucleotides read TGTGCCAGCAGTTCTAGCGTTTACAATGAGCAGTTCTTC.

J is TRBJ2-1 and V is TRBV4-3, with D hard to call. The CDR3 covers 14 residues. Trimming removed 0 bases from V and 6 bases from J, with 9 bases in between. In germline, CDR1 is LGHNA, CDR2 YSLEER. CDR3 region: CASSQETSLNEQFF. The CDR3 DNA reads TGCGCCAGCAGCCAAGAGACTTCCCTCAATGAGCAGTTCTTC.

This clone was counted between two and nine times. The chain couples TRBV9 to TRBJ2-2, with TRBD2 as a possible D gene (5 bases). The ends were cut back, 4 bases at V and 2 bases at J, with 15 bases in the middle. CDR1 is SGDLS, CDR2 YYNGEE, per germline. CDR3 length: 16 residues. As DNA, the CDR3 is TGTGCCAGCAGCCCGCGGACTCCAGCAAACACCGGGGAGCTGTTTTTT. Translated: CASSPRTPANTGELFF.

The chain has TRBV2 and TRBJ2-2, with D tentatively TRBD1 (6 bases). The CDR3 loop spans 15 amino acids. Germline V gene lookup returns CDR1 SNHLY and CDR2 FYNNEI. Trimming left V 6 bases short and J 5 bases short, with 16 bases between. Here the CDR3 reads CASRAQGPGTGELFF. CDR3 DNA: TGTGCCAGCAGGGCACAGGGTCCCGGGACCGGGGAGCTGTTTTTT. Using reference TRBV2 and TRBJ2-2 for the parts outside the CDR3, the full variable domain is EPEVTQTPSHQVTQMGQEVILRCVPISNHLYFYWYRQILGQKVEFLVSFYNNEISEKSEIFDDQFSVERPDGSNFTLKIRSTKLEDSAMYFCASRAQGPGTGELFFGEGSRLTVL.

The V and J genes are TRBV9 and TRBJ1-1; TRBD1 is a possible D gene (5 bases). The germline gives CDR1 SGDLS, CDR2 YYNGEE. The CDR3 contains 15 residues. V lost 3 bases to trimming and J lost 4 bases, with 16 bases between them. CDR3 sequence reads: CASSDGRVTGTEAFF. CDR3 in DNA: TGTGCCAGCAGCGACGGCAGGGTGACGGGCACTGAAGCTTTCTTT.

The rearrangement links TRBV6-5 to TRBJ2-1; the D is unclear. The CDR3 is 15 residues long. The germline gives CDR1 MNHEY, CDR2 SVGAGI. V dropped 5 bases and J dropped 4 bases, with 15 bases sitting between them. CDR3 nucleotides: TGTGCCAGCAGTACGACAACTTTGATTTACAATGAGCAGTTCTTC. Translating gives CASSTTTLIYNEQFF.

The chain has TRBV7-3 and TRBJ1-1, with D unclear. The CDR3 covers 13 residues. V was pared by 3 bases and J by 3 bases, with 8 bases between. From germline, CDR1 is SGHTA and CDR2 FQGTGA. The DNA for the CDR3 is TGTGCCAGCAGCTTGTTGCGGGACACTGAAGCTTTCTTT. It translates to CASSLLRDTEAFF.

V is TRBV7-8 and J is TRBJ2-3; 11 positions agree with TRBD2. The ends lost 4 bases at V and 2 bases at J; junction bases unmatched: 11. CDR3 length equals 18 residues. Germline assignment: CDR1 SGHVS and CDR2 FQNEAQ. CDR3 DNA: TGTGCCAGCAGCTCGCCCCTTACTAGCGGGGGAAACACAGATACGCAGTATTTT. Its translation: CASSSPLTSGGNTDTQYF.

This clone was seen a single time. The CDR3 region has the DNA TGTGCCAGCAGTTCATTTTTGTCTAGGACTGAAGCTTTCTTT. Translating it yields CASSSFLSRTEAFF. The chain combines TRBV28 with TRBJ1-1; D ambiguous. This CDR3 region has 14 residues. Trimming stripped 4 bases from V and 5 bases from J, with 14 bases between. Germline CDR1 and CDR2: MDHEN and SYDVKM.

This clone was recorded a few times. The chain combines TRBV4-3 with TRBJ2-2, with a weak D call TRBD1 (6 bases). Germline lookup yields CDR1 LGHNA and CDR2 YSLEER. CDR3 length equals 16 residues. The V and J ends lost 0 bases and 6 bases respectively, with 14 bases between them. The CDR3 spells CASSQDWGQSAGELFF. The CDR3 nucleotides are TGCGCCAGCAGCCAAGACTGGGGACAATCGGCCGGGGAGCTGTTTTTT.

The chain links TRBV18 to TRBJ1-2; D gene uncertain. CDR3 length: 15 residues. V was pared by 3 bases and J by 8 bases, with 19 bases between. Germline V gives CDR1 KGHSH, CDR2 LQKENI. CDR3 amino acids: CASSPRSGFLSGYTF. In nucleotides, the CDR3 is TGTGCCAGCTCACCCCGGTCAGGCTTCTTATCCGGCTACACCTTC.

The CDR3 DNA sequence: TGTGCCTGGAGTGTTCCGAGCGAGAGCTCCTACGAGCAGTACTTC. Its translation is CAWSVPSESSYEQYF. The chain uses TRBV30 and TRBJ2-7; D is unresolved. The CDR3 has 15 amino acids. Germline CDR1 reads GTSNPN; CDR2 reads SVGIG (reference sequence). Trimming left V 0 bases short and J 0 bases short, with 12 bases between.

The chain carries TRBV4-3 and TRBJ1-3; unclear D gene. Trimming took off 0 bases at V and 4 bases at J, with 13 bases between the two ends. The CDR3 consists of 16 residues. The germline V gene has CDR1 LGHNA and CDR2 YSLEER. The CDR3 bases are TGCGCCAGCAGCCAAGACACCGGGGTACTCGGAAACACCATATATTTT. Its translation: CASSQDTGVLGNTIYF.

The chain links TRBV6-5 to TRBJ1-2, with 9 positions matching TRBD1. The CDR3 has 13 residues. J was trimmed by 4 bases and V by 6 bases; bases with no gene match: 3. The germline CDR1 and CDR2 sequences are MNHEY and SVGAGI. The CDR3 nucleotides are TGTGCCAGCAGCAAGGACAGGGGCTATGGCTACACCTTC. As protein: CASSKDRGYGYTF.

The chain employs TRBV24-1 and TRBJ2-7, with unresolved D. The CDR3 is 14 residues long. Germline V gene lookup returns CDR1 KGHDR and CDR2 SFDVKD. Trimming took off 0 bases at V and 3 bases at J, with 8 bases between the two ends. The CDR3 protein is CATSDLSFNYEQYF. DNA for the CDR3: TGTGCCACCAGTGATTTGTCCTTTAACTACGAGCAGTACTTC.

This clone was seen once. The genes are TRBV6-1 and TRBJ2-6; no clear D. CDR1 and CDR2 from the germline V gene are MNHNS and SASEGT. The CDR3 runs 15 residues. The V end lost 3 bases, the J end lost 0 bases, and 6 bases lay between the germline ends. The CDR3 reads CASSDRSSGANVLTF. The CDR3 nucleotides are TGTGCCAGCAGTGACAGGTCCTCTGGGGCCAACGTCCTGACTTTC.

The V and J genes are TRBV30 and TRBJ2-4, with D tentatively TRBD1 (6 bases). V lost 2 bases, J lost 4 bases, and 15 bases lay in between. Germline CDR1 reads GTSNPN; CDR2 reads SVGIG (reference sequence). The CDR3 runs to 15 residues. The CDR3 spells CAWSHRDFNKNIQYF. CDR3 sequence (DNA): TGTGCCTGGAGTCACAGGGATTTTAATAAAAACATTCAGTACTTC. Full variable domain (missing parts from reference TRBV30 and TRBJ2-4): SQTIHQWPATLVQPVGSPLSLECTVEGTSNPNLYWYRQAAGRGLQLLFYSVGIGQISSEVPQNLSASRPQDRQFILSSKKLLLSDSGFYLCAWSHRDFNKNIQYFGAGTRLSVL.

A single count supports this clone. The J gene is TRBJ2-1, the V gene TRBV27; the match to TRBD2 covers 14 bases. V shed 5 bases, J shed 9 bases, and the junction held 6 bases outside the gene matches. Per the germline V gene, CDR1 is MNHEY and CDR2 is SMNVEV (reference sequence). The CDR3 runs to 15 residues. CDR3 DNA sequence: TGTGCCAGCAGTACCGGGACTAGCGGGAGCTCTGAGCAGTTCTTC. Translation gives CASSTGTSGSSEQFF.

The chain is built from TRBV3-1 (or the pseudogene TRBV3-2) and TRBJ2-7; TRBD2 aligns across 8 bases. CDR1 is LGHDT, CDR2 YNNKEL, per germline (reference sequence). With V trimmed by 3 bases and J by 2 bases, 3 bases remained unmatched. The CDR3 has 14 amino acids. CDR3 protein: CASSHGRAPYEQYF. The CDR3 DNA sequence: TGTGCCAGCAGCCACGGGAGGGCACCCTACGAGCAGTACTTC.

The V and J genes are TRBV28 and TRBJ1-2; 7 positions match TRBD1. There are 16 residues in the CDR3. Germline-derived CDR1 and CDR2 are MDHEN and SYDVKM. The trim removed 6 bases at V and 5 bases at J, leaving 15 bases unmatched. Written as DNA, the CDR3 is TGTGCCAGCAGCCAAAACCCGGGACAGAGCGATTATGGCTACACCTTC. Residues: CASSQNPGQSDYGYTF.

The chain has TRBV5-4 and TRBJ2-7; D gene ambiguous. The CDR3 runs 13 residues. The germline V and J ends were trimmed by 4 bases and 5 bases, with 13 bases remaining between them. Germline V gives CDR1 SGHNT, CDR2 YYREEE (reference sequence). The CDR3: CASSPMSADEQYF. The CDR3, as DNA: TGTGCCAGCAGCCCTATGAGTGCGGACGAGCAGTACTTC.